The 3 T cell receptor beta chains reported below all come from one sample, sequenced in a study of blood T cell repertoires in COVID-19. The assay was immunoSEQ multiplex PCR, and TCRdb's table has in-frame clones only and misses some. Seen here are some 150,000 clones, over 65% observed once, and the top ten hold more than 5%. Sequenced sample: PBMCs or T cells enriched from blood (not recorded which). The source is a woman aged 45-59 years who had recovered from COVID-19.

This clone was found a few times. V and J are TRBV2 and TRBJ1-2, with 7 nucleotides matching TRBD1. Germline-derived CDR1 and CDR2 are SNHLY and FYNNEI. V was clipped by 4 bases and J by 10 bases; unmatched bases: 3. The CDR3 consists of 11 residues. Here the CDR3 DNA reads TGTGCCAGCAGTGGAGAGGGGGCCTACACCTTC. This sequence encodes CASSGEGAYTF.

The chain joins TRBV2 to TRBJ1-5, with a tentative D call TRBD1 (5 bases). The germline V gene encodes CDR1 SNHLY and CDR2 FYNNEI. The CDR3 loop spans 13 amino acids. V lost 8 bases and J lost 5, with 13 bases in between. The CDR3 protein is CASGWGDDQPQHF. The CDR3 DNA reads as TGTGCCAGCGGGTGGGGGGACGATCAGCCCCAGCATTTT.

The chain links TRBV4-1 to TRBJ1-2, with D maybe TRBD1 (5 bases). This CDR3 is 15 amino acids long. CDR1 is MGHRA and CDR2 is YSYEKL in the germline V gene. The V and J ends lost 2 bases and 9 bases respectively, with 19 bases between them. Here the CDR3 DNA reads TGCGCCAGCAGCCAACAAGTGACCCGGGGGTTGCGCTACACCTTC. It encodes CASSQQVTRGLRYTF.